This T cell receptor (beta chain) stems from a study of CD8+CD57+ T cells in acquired aplastic anemia. Study in general: Quantities of DNA derived from sorted CD4+ and CD8+ cells averaged approximately 3.5 ug. Study-level findings and limits: About 29 sequences, all CD8+ CDR3, were shared between patients and controls.

Trimming left V 0 bases short and J 10 bases short, with 17 bases between. Germline CDR1 is SGDLS and CDR2 is YYNGEE. This CDR3 is 15 amino acids long. Genomic DNA was employed as the template in profiling TCR beta VDJ and CDR3. MiXCR was run by TCRdb on the reads, yielding one entry per CDR3 protein. The data contain some 180,000 distinct CDR3 sequences, about 50% of them singletons. This clonotype was picked up many times. The antigen is unknown. The sequenced patients had an expansion of CD8+CD57+ cells seen by flow cytometry. The enrolled patients all had severe acquired aplastic anemia. Patients had received no therapy at the time of blood sampling.

The J gene is TRBJ2-1, the V gene TRBV9; D gene ambiguous. The sample was sorted CD4+, CD8+, or CD8+CD57+ T cells (not recorded which) from PBMCs. The receptor was isolated from a human donor with aplastic anemia. The CDR3 region has the DNA TGTGCCAGCAGCGTAGAACTGTCTACCTGGCGGGAGCAGTTCTTC. This sequence encodes CASSVELSTWREQFF. The complete variable domain, with remaining parts taken from reference TRBV9 and TRBJ2-1, reads DSGVTQTPKHLITATGQRVTLRCSPRSGDLSVYWYQQSLDQGLQFLIQYYNGEERAKGNILERFSAQQFPDLHSELNLSSLELGDSALYFCASSVELSTWREQFFGPGTRLTVL.